These 23 T cell receptor beta chains were all obtained from the same sample, sequenced in a study of post-analysis software for immune sequencing data. These TCRs' antigens remain unknown. Findings of the study overall: The study found TRBV5-6, TRBV5-1 and TRBV20-1 among about five TRBV segments more frequent in patients than controls.

Prepared TCR beta cDNA libraries contained unique molecular identifiers. TCRdb redid the calling of the PCR reads with MiXCR, one entry per CDR3 protein. The data hold hundreds of thousands of distinct CDR3 sequences, with 25% to 30% observed a single time. The material sequenced was blood. Every receptor here comes from a girl aged 10-17 years with multiple sclerosis.

The chain carries TRBV20-1 and TRBJ2-3; TRBD1 agrees at 12 bases. The V gene end was trimmed by 0 bases and the J gene end by 4 bases; junction bases not matched to a gene: 2. This CDR3 comprises 15 residues. Germline CDR1 reads DFQATT; CDR2 reads SNEGSKA (reference sequence). For the CDR3, the DNA is TGCAGTGCTAGAGATTGGGACAGGGGGCCAGATACGCAGTATTTT. Amino acid sequence: CSARDWDRGPDTQYF.

V gene TRBV7-9 combines with J gene TRBJ2-2, with 9 positions matching TRBD1. Germline V gives CDR1 SEHNR, CDR2 FQNEAQ (reference sequence). The CDR3 extends over 16 amino acids. Trimming took 5 bases from V and 3 from J; bases not matched to a gene: 7. The CDR3 nucleotides are TGTGCCAGCAGCCCTGGGACAGGGAAACACACCGGGGAGCTGTTTTTT. Protein product: CASSPGTGKHTGELFF. Complete variable domain (other parts from reference TRBV7-9 and TRBJ2-2): DTGVSQNPRHKITKRGQNVTFRCDPISEHNRLYWYRQTLGQGPEFLTYFQNEAQLEKSRLLSDRFSAERPKGSFSTLEIQRTEQGDSAMYLCASSPGTGKHTGELFFGEGSRLTVL.

In this sample, this clonotype turned up many times. The chain couples TRBV7-2 to TRBJ2-1, with 8 positions matching TRBD2. The CDR3 sequence is 15 residues long. In germline, CDR1 is SGHTA, CDR2 FQGNSA. Trimming removed 4 bases from V and 4 bases from J; junction bases left unmatched: 6. Written as DNA, the CDR3 is TGTGCCAGCAGCTCGGACGGGAGGGCTTACAATGAGCAGTTCTTC. Translating gives CASSSDGRAYNEQFF.

The rearrangement links TRBV7-2 to TRBJ2-5; no reliable D call. This CDR3 contains 12 residues. Germline CDR1 and CDR2: SGHTA and FQGNSA. V was clipped by 5 bases and J by 11 bases, with 15 bases between them. The CDR3: CASSHIVGEQYF. DNA for the CDR3: TGTGCCAGCAGCCACATAGTGGGTGAGCAGTACTTC. Full variable domain (missing parts from reference TRBV7-2 and TRBJ2-5): GAGVSQSPSNKVTEKGKDVELRCDPISGHTALYWYRQSLGQGLEFLIYFQGNSAPDKSGLPSDRFSAERTGGSVSTLTIQRTQQEDSAVYLCASSHIVGEQYFGPGTRLLVL.

The chain is built from TRBV6-4 and TRBJ2-3; 7 positions agree with TRBD2. The CDR3 loop spans 15 amino acids. The V gene's germline CDR1 is MRHNA and CDR2 SNTAGT. J was trimmed by 1 base and V by 1 base; bases with no gene match: 2. The CDR3 here is CASSDLGGGTDTQYF. CDR3 nucleotide sequence: TGTGCCAGCAGTGACTTGGGGGGGGGCACAGATACGCAGTATTTT.

This clonotype came up a few times. The V gene is TRBV7-2, the J gene TRBJ1-2; possibly TRBD1 for D (6 bases). CDR3 length: 16 residues. V shed 3 bases and J shed 4 bases, with 18 bases lying between them. Per germline, CDR1 SGHTA and CDR2 FQGNSA. The CDR3 DNA sequence: TGTGCCAGCAGCTTTGCCGTCGGGGGCGCCGGCTATGGCTACACCTTC. This codes for CASSFAVGGAGYGYTF.

The table lists this clonotype with a few counts. The gene calls are TRBV3-1 and TRBJ2-7; possible D gene TRBD1, 6 bases. The ends were cut back, 5 bases at V and 3 bases at J, with 20 bases in the middle. The germline gives CDR1 LGHDT, CDR2 YNNKEL (reference sequence). The CDR3 is 16 amino acids. CDR3 region: CASSSPGTRRFYEQYF. DNA of the CDR3: TGTGCCAGCAGCAGCCCCGGGACAAGGAGGTTCTACGAGCAGTACTTC.

About this clonotype: Sequence at one end of the junction differs from germline and may be a read error. This rearrangement joins TRBV29-1 to TRBJ2-3; D may match TRBD1 or TRBD2 (6 bases each). The CDR3 extends over 13 amino acids. CDR1 and CDR2 from the germline V gene are SQVTM and ANQGSEA. The CDR3: CSVGGVSTDTHYF. CDR3 nucleotides: TGCAGCGTCGGGGGCGTGAGCACAGATACGCACTATTTT.

J is TRBJ2-6 and V is TRBV6-2 or TRBV6-3; D gene ambiguous. V was cut by 7 bases and J by 0 bases, with 13 bases left in between. The CDR3 extends over 16 amino acids. The germline V gene encodes CDR1 MNHEY and CDR2 SVGEGT. This chain's CDR3 is CASTDTLGSGANVLTF. The CDR3, as DNA: TGTGCCAGCACCGATACCTTGGGCTCTGGGGCCAACGTCCTGACTTTC.

There are a few counts of this clonotype. The chain couples TRBV7-8 to TRBJ2-5, with D unresolved. The J call may be mistaken, given a closer DNA end match to TRBJ2-7. The CDR3 is 14 amino acids. Per germline, CDR1 SGHVS and CDR2 FQNEAQ. CDR3 loop: CASSLARASAEQYF. In nucleotides, the CDR3 is TGTGCCAGCAGCTTAGCCAGAGCGTCCGCCGAGCAGTACTTC.

This clonotype appeared a few times. DNA of the CDR3: TGTGCCAGCAGCGGTTTGGATGAGCAGTTCTTC. Translated: CASSGLDEQFF. The chain uses TRBV11-2 and TRBJ2-1; D ambiguous. This CDR3 comprises 11 residues. The germline CDR1 and CDR2 sequences are SGHAT and FQNNGV. V lost 5 bases, J lost 8 bases, and 7 bases lay in between.

This clonotype was counted between two and nine times. V usage is TRBV6-5 and J usage is TRBJ1-5; D is unresolved. The CDR3 consists of 12 residues. CDR1 and CDR2 (germline): MNHEY, SVGAGI. The V end lost 5 bases, the J end lost 5 bases, and 7 bases lay between the germline ends. DNA for the CDR3: TGTGCCAGCAGTCCAAGGGATCAGCCCCAGCATTTT. It specifies CASSPRDQPQHF.

This clonotype appeared a few times. The chain has TRBV20-1 and TRBJ2-7; D not certain. The germline V gene encodes CDR1 DFQATT and CDR2 SNEGSKA (reference sequence). The ends were cut back, 7 bases at V and 4 bases at J, with 14 bases in the middle. This CDR3 spans 12 amino acids. This chain's CDR3 is CSVPRSDYEQYF. CDR3 sequence (DNA): TGCAGTGTCCCACGATCGGATTACGAGCAGTACTTC.

Only a few counts were recorded for this clonotype. This chain links TRBV27 with TRBJ1-2; D is undetermined. This CDR3 contains 14 residues. V was pared by 6 bases and J by 4 bases, with 15 bases between. The germline V gene has CDR1 MNHEY and CDR2 SMNVEV (reference sequence). The CDR3 reads CASRDPGDIYGYTF. The CDR3 DNA sequence: TGTGCCAGCAGGGACCCGGGAGACATCTATGGCTACACCTTC.

This chain links TRBV20-1 with TRBJ2-3, with 8 bases aligning to TRBD2. With V trimmed by 6 bases and J by 3 bases, 8 bases remained unmatched. This CDR3 is 14 amino acids long. Germline CDR1 is DFQATT and CDR2 is SNEGSKA (reference sequence). The CDR3 spells CSAHFAGGTDTQYF. In DNA, the CDR3 is TGCAGTGCCCACTTTGCGGGGGGTACAGATACGCAGTATTTT.

The chain uses TRBV28 and TRBJ2-4, with 7 nucleotides matching TRBD2. The end of the DNA is better explained by TRBJ2-7, so the J call may be wrong. CDR1 and CDR2 from the germline V gene are MDHEN and SYDVKM. The CDR3 has 14 amino acids. The CDR3 sequence: CASSSGRVRYEQYF. CDR3 DNA sequence: TGTGCCAGCAGTTCGGGGAGGGTTAGGTACGAGCAGTACTTC.

The gene calls are TRBV20-1 and TRBJ1-2; unclear D gene. There are 15 residues in the CDR3. Trimming left V 3 bases short and J 0 bases short, with 14 bases between. Germline V gene sequence: CDR1 DFQATT, CDR2 SNEGSKA (reference sequence). CDR3 sequence: CSARRGGRANYGYTF. In DNA form, the CDR3 reads TGCAGTGCTAGGCGGGGTGGTCGAGCTAACTATGGCTACACCTTC.

This sequence joins TRBV5-6 and TRBJ2-1, with 11 bases identical to TRBD2. V shed 10 bases, J shed 8 bases, and the junction held 11 bases outside the gene matches. The CDR3 totals 14 residues. CDR1 is SGHDT, CDR2 YYEEEE, per germline. This CDR3 reads CAGRYSGRVDEQFF. CDR3 nucleotide sequence: TGTGCCGGCCGCTATAGCGGGAGGGTAGATGAGCAGTTCTTC.

This chain connects TRBV3-1 to TRBJ1-1, with D tentatively TRBD1 (6 bases). There are 15 residues in the CDR3. V lost 6 bases and J 2 bases, leaving 16 bases between the germline ends. The germline CDR1 and CDR2 sequences are LGHDT and YNNKEL (reference sequence). Here the CDR3 reads CASRQNGGENTEAFF. The CDR3 region has the DNA TGTGCCAGCAGACAAAACGGGGGCGAAAACACTGAAGCTTTCTTT.

This clonotype turned up a few times. The chain links TRBV10-3 to TRBJ1-1, with D perhaps TRBD1 (6 bases). The germline gives CDR1 ENHRY, CDR2 SYGVKD. The V end lost 7 bases, the J end lost 1 base, and 31 bases lay between the germline ends. The CDR3 totals 20 residues. The CDR3 DNA follows: TGTGCCATCACCCAAAACCCCCTGAAACCCTTAGGGACATCGAACACTGAAGCTTTCTTT. Translating it yields CAITQNPLKPLGTSNTEAFF.

This clonotype was observed a few times. V and J are TRBV14 and TRBJ2-1, with 8 bases aligning to TRBD2. This CDR3 contains 15 residues. Losses at the gene ends were 4 bases for V and 2 bases for J; bases not matched to a gene: 4. Germline lookup yields CDR1 SGHDN and CDR2 FVKESK. The CDR3 is CASSRVSGTYNEQFF. The CDR3 DNA follows: TGTGCCAGCAGCCGGGTTAGCGGGACCTACAATGAGCAGTTCTTC.

This clonotype showed up just a few times. The CDR3 DNA reads as TGTGCCAGCAGCTTCGTCTATAACCCAGAGACCCAGTACTTC. It is translated as CASSFVYNPETQYF. The rearrangement uses TRBV5-5 and TRBJ2-5; no firm D call. V was shortened by 2 bases and J by 4 bases, with 12 bases between the two germline ends. The CDR3 runs 14 residues. Germline loops: CDR1 SGHKS, CDR2 YYEKEE (reference sequence). Full variable domain (outside the CDR3, taken from reference TRBV5-5 and TRBJ2-5): DAGVTQSPTHLIKTRGQQVTLRCSPISGHKSVSWYQQVLGQGPQFIFQYYEKEERGRGNFPDRFSARQFPNYSSELNVNALLLGDSALYLCASSFVYNPETQYFGPGTRLLVL.

The rearrangement uses TRBV12-3 or TRBV12-4 and TRBJ2-1, with D perhaps matching TRBD2 (5 bases). V was trimmed by 2 bases and J by 0 bases, leaving 14 bases between them. CDR3 length: 17 amino acids. CDR3 sequence (DNA): TGTGCCAGCAGTTTACCCCCGCGGGCCAGCTCCTACAATGAGCAGTTCTTC. This encodes CASSLPPRASSYNEQFF.